This TCR beta chain was sequenced during a study of blood T cells in healthy people across ages. This clonotype appeared a single time. V lost 3 bases to trimming and J lost 7 bases; unmatched junction nucleotides: 8. This CDR3 spans 14 amino acids. The germline CDR1 and CDR2 sequences are MNHNS and SASEGT. Sample-barcoded 5' priming and a J-beta primer mix drove a second PCR of 7 to 11 cycles. TCRdb passed the 5' RACE reads through MiXCR, listing each CDR3 protein once. The sample records around 800,000 distinct CDR3 sequences, approximately 55% being singletons. The V and J genes are TRBV6-1 and TRBJ1-2, with TRBD1 matching 7 bases. This sequence was found in an older man in good health. The sequenced material came from blood. The DNA for the CDR3 is TGTGCCAGCAGTGAGGGGACAGCCGACGGTGGCTACACCTTC. Residues: CASSEGTADGGYTF.